This T cell receptor (beta chain) was observed in a study of T cells in Graves' hyperthyroidism and ophthalmopathy. V gave up 0 bases and J gave up 5 bases, with 10 bases separating them. Germline V gene data show CDR1 as MNHNS and CDR2 as SASEGT. CDR3 length: 14 amino acids. There were TCR beta CDR3 regions amplified from RNA transcripts. Researchers ran a first-round RT-PCR on the TCR CDR3 using the HTBI primer set. TCRdb recomputed calls from the multiplex PCR reads with MiXCR, one row per CDR3 protein. Of roughly 530,000 distinct CDR3 sequences listed, roughly a sixth were seen once; the top ten hold around 17%. It was approximately 9.4 ml of fresh peripheral blood that supplied the PBMCs. The study's findings and limits: Also found in blood were most expanded thyroid clonotypes above 0.001. A model built on 13 V-J features separated ophthalmopathy from stable hyperthyroidism.

This clonotype was detected a few times. The antigen remains undetermined. This chain links TRBV6-1 with TRBJ1-1; D may be TRBD1 (5 bases). The sample was blood. The receptor's source is a woman aged 18-30 years with Graves' ophthalmopathy. The CDR3 sequence: CASSEAGGWTEAFF. CDR3 nucleotides: TGTGCCAGCAGTGAAGCGGGGGGGTGGACTGAAGCTTTCTTT.